A single T cell receptor (beta chain) is shown here with its context. Its antigen is unidentified. Terminally differentiated effector memory CD45RA+ cells were left out of the naive CD8 fraction, which was CD45RO-negative and positively selected for CCR7. A 200 ng quantity of DNA, 32,000 or so T cell genomes, went into the sorted-subset replicate PCRs. Original data processing: ImmunoSEQ output lacked quality scores and full-length reads, limiting matched filtering. Data came from immunoSEQ multiplex PCR; TCRdb stores just in-frame clones and leaves some out. V and J calls and clone size are as listed in that table; D and trimming were resolved from the DNA. There are some 2,100,000 clones in the sample; around 93% occur only once, and approximately 1.7% lies in the top ten. This sample stems from a study of shared clonotypes between healthy human individuals. The V segment lost 4 bases and the J segment 7 bases; nucleotides outside the gene matches: 7. The CDR3 length is 14 residues. The germline V gene has CDR1 SEHNR and CDR2 FQNEAQ (reference sequence).

Broader study findings: At large depth, rarefaction still showed sorted-subset sequencing to be incomplete.

The chain joins TRBV7-9 to TRBJ1-1; 9 bases line up with TRBD1. This receptor was identified in a man younger than 35 in good health. Some clones in this sample may be carry-over from other donors' samples. Sequenced input: naive CD8+ T cells from PBMCs. CDR3 protein: CASSSLNRGREAFF. The CDR3 coding sequence is TGTGCCAGCAGCTCGCTCAACAGGGGGCGTGAAGCTTTCTTT.